The rows below give T cell receptor beta chains drawn from one sample of a study of blood T cell repertoires in COVID-19. The data were produced by immunoSEQ multiplex PCR, yet TCRdb's version contains in-frame clones alone and is incomplete. The table lists 140,000 or so clones, roughly 88% of them singletons. Source material: peripheral blood. Receptor source: a woman in her forties or fifties with acute or convalescent COVID-19. Both conserved end residues are part of each CDR3. D genes are given only for firm matches. A clone size is listed for some rows: how often the clone was seen (once, few, many), or a class if it is expanded.

clone_size: -
d_call: TRBD1
j_call: TRBJ1-1
v_call: TRBV18
cdr3_nt: TGTGCCAGCTCAGAAAGGGACAGCGGTGAAGCTTTCTTT
cdr3_aa: CASSERDSGEAFF

clone_size: -
d_call: TRBD2
j_call: TRBJ2-1
v_call: TRBV3-1/TRBV3-2
cdr3_nt: TGTGCCAGCAGCCAAGTCCTACTAGCGGGACGGAATGAGCAGTTCTTC
cdr3_aa: CASSQVLLAGRNEQFF

clone_size: -
d_call: -
j_call: TRBJ1-6
v_call: TRBV2
cdr3_nt: TGTGCCAGCAGTGATACAGGGTGGGATTCACCCCTCCACTTT
cdr3_aa: CASSDTGWDSPLHF

clone_size: once
d_call: -
j_call: TRBJ2-1
v_call: TRBV21-1
cdr3_nt: TGTGCCAGCAGCAATTACAGGGACAATGAGCAGTTCTTC
cdr3_aa: CASSNYRDNEQFF

clone_size: -
d_call: TRBD1
j_call: TRBJ2-5
v_call: TRBV11-1
cdr3_nt: TGTGCCAGCAGAGCGGACAGGGGTGAATTCGAGACCCAGTACTTC
cdr3_aa: CASRADRGEFETQYF

clone_size: -
d_call: TRBD2
j_call: TRBJ2-7
v_call: TRBV5-8
cdr3_nt: TGTGCCAGCAGCTTCCCTAGCGGGAGTAATCGCGAGCAGTACTTC
cdr3_aa: CASSFPSGSNREQYF

clone_size: -
d_call: -
j_call: TRBJ1-4
v_call: TRBV13
cdr3_nt: TGTGCCAGCACCGATAGGCGGCTCCCAAAACTGTTTTTT
cdr3_aa: CASTDRRLPKLFF

clone_size: -
d_call: -
j_call: TRBJ2-2
v_call: TRBV6-5
cdr3_nt: TGTGCCAGCAGTTACAGGTCCGGGGACACCGGGGAGCTGTTTTTT
cdr3_aa: CASSYRSGDTGELFF

clone_size: -
d_call: -
j_call: TRBJ2-5
v_call: TRBV12-5
cdr3_nt: TGTGAAGAAACCGCGGGGCCCCAAGAGACCCAGTACTTC
cdr3_aa: CEETAGPQETQYF

clone_size: -
d_call: TRBD1
j_call: TRBJ2-3
v_call: TRBV24-1
cdr3_nt: TGTGCCACCAGTGACACCCGACAGGGCGCAGATACGCAGTATTTT
cdr3_aa: CATSDTRQGADTQYF

clone_size: -
d_call: -
j_call: TRBJ1-3
v_call: TRBV11-2
cdr3_nt: TGTGCCAGCAGCTTAGGAGGGCCAAGCTCTGGAAACACCATATATTTT
cdr3_aa: CASSLGGPSSGNTIYF

clone_size: once
d_call: -
j_call: TRBJ2-7
v_call: TRBV19
cdr3_nt: TGTGCCAGTAGTATATTCGACGAGCAGTACTTC
cdr3_aa: CASSIFDEQYF

clone_size: -
d_call: TRBD1
j_call: TRBJ1-2
v_call: TRBV2
cdr3_nt: TGTGCCAGCAGTGTTCAGGGGGCGATTCGGAACTATGGCTACACCTTC
cdr3_aa: CASSVQGAIRNYGYTF

clone_size: -
d_call: TRBD2
j_call: TRBJ2-5
v_call: TRBV5-1
cdr3_nt: TGCGCCAGCAACTCTAAGGGGACTAGCGGGCTGGAGACCCAGTACTTC
cdr3_aa: CASNSKGTSGLETQYF

clone_size: once
d_call: -
j_call: TRBJ1-2
v_call: TRBV6-5
cdr3_nt: TGTGCCAGCAGTTACTCGAACGGAGACTATGGCTACACCTTC
cdr3_aa: CASSYSNGDYGYTF

clone_size: -
d_call: TRBD2
j_call: TRBJ2-7
v_call: TRBV30
cdr3_nt: TGTGCCTGGAGTTGGGGGGGGGACGAGCAGTACTTC
cdr3_aa: CAWSWGGDEQYF

clone_size: -
d_call: TRBD2
j_call: TRBJ2-2
v_call: TRBV4-1
cdr3_nt: TGCGCCAGCAGCCAAGATCGGGGTAGCGGGGGGGCGGCCGGGGAGCTGTTTTTT
cdr3_aa: CASSQDRGSGGAAGELFF

clone_size: -
d_call: -
j_call: TRBJ2-1
v_call: TRBV2
cdr3_nt: TGTGCCAGCAGTGTGTTTAGCATGGGCTACAATGAGCAGTTCTTC
cdr3_aa: CASSVFSMGYNEQFF

clone_size: -
d_call: -
j_call: TRBJ1-2
v_call: TRBV7-6
cdr3_nt: TGTGCCAGCAGCAACAGGCTCGACTATGGCTACACCTTC
cdr3_aa: CASSNRLDYGYTF

clone_size: once
d_call: TRBD2
j_call: TRBJ2-1
v_call: TRBV27
cdr3_nt: TGTGCCAGCAGTCTCGGACTAGCGGGAGCCTACAATGAGCAGTTCTTC
cdr3_aa: CASSLGLAGAYNEQFF

clone_size: -
d_call: -
j_call: TRBJ2-7
v_call: TRBV5-6
cdr3_nt: TGTGCCAGCAGCCGGGGGAGCTACGAGCAGTACTTC
cdr3_aa: CASSRGSYEQYF

clone_size: -
d_call: -
j_call: TRBJ1-2
v_call: TRBV27
cdr3_nt: TGTGCCAGCAGTTTAGTTGGCGGCGCAAACACGAACTATGGCTACACCTTC
cdr3_aa: CASSLVGGANTNYGYTF

clone_size: -
d_call: -
j_call: TRBJ1-5
v_call: TRBV6-1
cdr3_nt: TGTGCCAGCAGTGAAAGCCCCGGAGGGTTCAATCAGCCCCAGCATTTT
cdr3_aa: CASSESPGGFNQPQHF

clone_size: -
d_call: -
j_call: TRBJ1-6
v_call: TRBV7-9
cdr3_nt: TGTGCCAGCAGTCGACAGAGCCTGCCTTCACCCCTCCACTTT
cdr3_aa: CASSRQSLPSPLHF

clone_size: -
d_call: -
j_call: TRBJ2-7
v_call: TRBV7-2
cdr3_nt: TGTGCCAGCAGCTTAAGCGGCTACGAGCAGTACTTC
cdr3_aa: CASSLSGYEQYF

clone_size: -
d_call: TRBD2
j_call: TRBJ2-3
v_call: TRBV4-2
cdr3_nt: TGTGCCAGCAGCCAAGGGGTAGCGGGGGGCCGGGCGGATACGCAGTATTTT
cdr3_aa: CASSQGVAGGRADTQYF

clone_size: -
d_call: -
j_call: TRBJ1-3
v_call: TRBV5-1
cdr3_nt: TGCGCCAGCAGCCCGGGGGACTCTGGAAACACCATATATTTT
cdr3_aa: CASSPGDSGNTIYF

clone_size: -
d_call: TRBD2
j_call: TRBJ2-3
v_call: TRBV7-6
cdr3_nt: TGTGCCAGCAGCTCCTGGACTAGCGGACCGGCGGGAGATACGCAGTATTTT
cdr3_aa: CASSSWTSGPAGDTQYF

clone_size: -
d_call: TRBD1
j_call: TRBJ2-1
v_call: TRBV7-8
cdr3_nt: TGTGCCAGCAGCCGGACAGGGGCCCTGCCGAATGAGCAGTTCTTC
cdr3_aa: CASSRTGALPNEQFF

clone_size: -
d_call: TRBD2
j_call: TRBJ2-1
v_call: TRBV12-3/TRBV12-4
cdr3_nt: TGTGCCAGCAGGCGGACTAGCGGCAATGAGCAGTTCTTC
cdr3_aa: CASRRTSGNEQFF

clone_size: -
d_call: TRBD2
j_call: TRBJ2-2
v_call: TRBV6-5
cdr3_nt: TGTGCCAGCAACCCAGCGGGGGGGCTTACCGGGGAGCTGTTTTTT
cdr3_aa: CASNPAGGLTGELFF

clone_size: -
d_call: -
j_call: TRBJ1-2
v_call: TRBV27
cdr3_nt: TGTGCCAGCAGTCCCCGCGGGGATGGCTACACCTTC
cdr3_aa: CASSPRGDGYTF

clone_size: -
d_call: -
j_call: TRBJ1-5
v_call: TRBV2
cdr3_nt: TGTGCCAGCAGTGAACCCGGGAATGGCAATCAGCCCCAGCATTTT
cdr3_aa: CASSEPGNGNQPQHF

clone_size: -
d_call: -
j_call: TRBJ2-3
v_call: TRBV5-6
cdr3_nt: TGTGCCAGCAGCTTGATAGCGGTCACAGATACGCAGTATTTT
cdr3_aa: CASSLIAVTDTQYF

clone_size: -
d_call: -
j_call: TRBJ2-1
v_call: TRBV6-5
cdr3_nt: TGTGCCATCCCCGGGGGAGGCTCCTACAATGAGCAGTTCTTC
cdr3_aa: CAIPGGGSYNEQFF

clone_size: -
d_call: TRBD2
j_call: TRBJ2-4
v_call: TRBV4-1
cdr3_nt: TGCGCCAGCAGCCAAGACGAGGAGACTAGCGGTATAATAGCCAAAAACATTCAGTACTTC
cdr3_aa: CASSQDEETSGIIAKNIQYF

clone_size: -
d_call: -
j_call: TRBJ2-1
v_call: TRBV25-1
cdr3_nt: TGTGCCAGCAGTGAAATAGGCAGGACATACAATGAGCAGTTCTTC
cdr3_aa: CASSEIGRTYNEQFF

clone_size: -
d_call: TRBD2
j_call: TRBJ2-1
v_call: TRBV5-4
cdr3_nt: TGTGCCAGCAGCTTGGCGGGGGGACGCTCCTACAATGAGCAGTTCTTC
cdr3_aa: CASSLAGGRSYNEQFF

clone_size: -
d_call: -
j_call: TRBJ1-3
v_call: TRBV15
cdr3_nt: TGTGCCACCAGCAGAGATCTAGGGGGCTCTGGAAACACCATATATTTT
cdr3_aa: CATSRDLGGSGNTIYF

clone_size: once
d_call: -
j_call: TRBJ2-1
v_call: TRBV12-3/TRBV12-4
cdr3_nt: TGTGCCAGCAGTTTAGACAGCGAGCAGTTCTTC
cdr3_aa: CASSLDSEQFF

clone_size: once
d_call: -
j_call: TRBJ1-6
v_call: TRBV21-1
cdr3_nt: TGTGCCAGCAGCAAAGAGGGGACAGGGCCTAAATGTAATTCACCCCTCCACTTT
cdr3_aa: CASSKEGTGPKCNSPLHF

clone_size: -
d_call: -
j_call: TRBJ1-5
v_call: TRBV2
cdr3_nt: TGTGCCAGCAGTGAGGCTCACCGATGGAGCAATCAGCCCCAGCATTTT
cdr3_aa: CASSEAHRWSNQPQHF

clone_size: -
d_call: TRBD1
j_call: TRBJ1-5
v_call: TRBV12-5
cdr3_nt: TGTGCTAGTGGTTTGTCGGGACAGGGAGGCAATCAGCCCCAGCATTTT
cdr3_aa: CASGLSGQGGNQPQHF

clone_size: -
d_call: TRBD2
j_call: TRBJ2-1
v_call: TRBV6-6
cdr3_nt: TGTGCCAGCAGTTGGACTAGCGGGAACATCTACAATGAGCAGTTCTTC
cdr3_aa: CASSWTSGNIYNEQFF

clone_size: -
d_call: TRBD1
j_call: TRBJ1-2
v_call: TRBV5-4
cdr3_nt: TGTGCCAGCAGCGCCCCTCCGCAGGGGGCAAGTGGCTACACCTTC
cdr3_aa: CASSAPPQGASGYTF

clone_size: -
d_call: TRBD2
j_call: TRBJ2-7
v_call: TRBV20-1
cdr3_nt: TGCAGTGCTAGTAATGGACTCGCGGGGGGGGGCTCCTACGAGCAGTACTTC
cdr3_aa: CSASNGLAGGGSYEQYF

clone_size: -
d_call: TRBD1
j_call: TRBJ2-7
v_call: TRBV16
cdr3_nt: TGTGCCAGCAGCAGCCGGGACAGCTCCTACGAGCAGTACTTC
cdr3_aa: CASSSRDSSYEQYF

clone_size: -
d_call: -
j_call: TRBJ1-5
v_call: TRBV9
cdr3_nt: TGTGCCAGCAGCGTCCATAGCAATCAGCCCCAGCATTTT
cdr3_aa: CASSVHSNQPQHF